The clone carrying this T cell receptor (beta chain) was seen more than once but under ten times. Antigen specificity is unknown. V lost 5 bases, J lost 0 bases, and 17 bases lay in between. Germline assignment: CDR1 LNHDA and CDR2 SQIVND (reference sequence). The CDR3 runs 17 residues. These data come from a study of cytomegalovirus exposure and HLA in healthy donors. Study details: Unique TCRs numbering 75 million to 95 million, obtained from HLA-typed donors, made up an early data release.

The PCR used 60 Vbeta and 13 Jbeta primers. This table comes from immunoSEQ multiplex PCR, and its TCRdb copy is limited to in-frame clones, with some not included. The data show about 200,000 clones, with 75% to 80% seen just once and roughly 2% held by the top ten. Overall study findings and caveats: As a later analysis showed, several of the most significant clusters appeared to be linked to common viral pathogens. According to a later analysis, donors in an Asian-associated ancestry cluster reportedly had fewer N-insertions than the 666-donor mean.

The TCR comes from a young man in good health and CMV-seronegative. The V call is TRBV19, the J call TRBJ1-5; D remains unclear. The sequencing input was PBMCs. CDR3 DNA sequence: TGTGCCAGTAGTTCCCACGGGGTCCAACATAGCAATCAGCCCCAGCATTTT. Amino acids: CASSSHGVQHSNQPQHF.